The T cell receptor (beta chain) under discussion was sequenced for a study of CD8 T cells in ankylosing spondylitis. Trimming pared 6 bases from V and 5 bases from J, leaving 16 bases between. CDR1 and CDR2 from the germline V gene are SGHTA and FQGTGA. CDR3 size: 14 residues. A single record per CDR3 protein comes from TCRdb applying MiXCR to the 5' RACE reads. Of some 700,000 distinct CDR3 sequences listed, roughly 19% were seen once; the top ten hold around 19%. Broader study findings: The study identified a TCR beta motif of under ten highly homologous variants that appeared characteristic of ankylosing spondylitis blood.

This clonotype was seen a few times. Its antigen remains unidentified. V gene TRBV7-3 combines with J gene TRBJ2-5; a weak D match, TRBD1 (6 bases). The specimen was blood, either unsorted or a sorted T cell fraction (not recorded which). This clonotype originated in a male donor with ankylosing spondylitis. The CDR3 coding sequence is TGTGCCAGCAGTCCCACTGGGACACGGGAGACCCAGTACTTC. Residues: CASSPTGTRETQYF.